Below, 20 T cell receptor beta chains from the same sample are listed, as sequenced in a study of T-cell reconstitution after alpha-beta-depleted transplantation in children. A library of TCRbeta sequences, prepared with unique molecular identifiers, was generated. TCRdb ran MiXCR on the PCR reads and lists one entry per CDR3 protein. The sample lists roughly 200,000 distinct CDR3 sequences, approximately 10% occurring once. Sequenced material: PBMCs from the stem cell graft donor, taken from the stem cell graft. The source is a human donor who donated a stem cell graft to a child with acute lymphoblastic leukemia.

This clonotype was counted ten times or more. The junction does not match germline at one end; this may be a read error. This rearrangement joins TRBV6-1 to TRBJ2-3; 8 nucleotides line up with TRBD2. CDR1 and CDR2 from the germline V gene are MNHNS and SASEGT. CDR3 size: 14 residues. CDR3 sequence (DNA): TGTGCCAGCAGTAAAGCGGGGGGCACAGATACGCAGTATTTT. Translating it yields CASSKAGGTDTQYF.

This clonotype came up many times. This chain uses TRBV2 with TRBJ2-5, with TRBD2 matching 11 bases. Looked up from germline, CDR1 is SNHLY and CDR2 is FYNNEI. V was pared by 7 bases and J by 9 bases, with 13 bases of the junction left unmatched. There are 15 residues in the CDR3. CDR3: CASKEVLAGGPPQYF. As DNA, the CDR3 is TGTGCCAGCAAGGAAGTTCTAGCGGGGGGCCCCCCCCAGTACTTC. The full variable domain, rest sourced from reference TRBV2 and TRBJ2-5, is EPEVTQTPSHQVTQMGQEVILRCVPISNHLYFYWYRQILGQKVEFLVSFYNNEISEKSEIFDDQFSVERPDGSNFTLKIRSTKLEDSAMYFCASKEVLAGGPPQYFGPGTRLLVL.

The sample holds many counts of this clonotype. The gene calls are TRBV30 and TRBJ2-3; the D gene is possibly TRBD2 (6 bases). This CDR3 is 13 amino acids long. Trimming stripped 3 bases from V and 8 bases from J, with 15 bases between. Germline assignment: CDR1 GTSNPN and CDR2 SVGIG (reference sequence). The CDR3 DNA sequence: TGTGCCTGGAGACTCAGCGGGTTCGGTACGCAGTATTTT. Protein product: CAWRLSGFGTQYF.

This clonotype was counted at least ten times. The chain joins TRBV24-1 to TRBJ2-1; TRBD2 matches 9 bases. V was pared by 6 bases and J by 6 bases, with 8 bases of the junction left unmatched. The CDR3 is made up of 15 amino acids. CDR1 is KGHDR and CDR2 is SFDVKD in the germline V gene. The CDR3 region is CATSKVAGDSNEQFF. The CDR3 DNA reads as TGTGCCACCAGTAAAGTAGCGGGGGATTCCAATGAGCAGTTCTTC.

This clonotype came up a few times. The chain recombines TRBV30 with TRBJ1-4; TRBD1 agrees at 9 bases. The junction had 5 bases not matched to a gene; V was cut back by 1 base and J by 8 bases. The germline V gene encodes CDR1 GTSNPN and CDR2 SVGIG (reference sequence). This CDR3 is 14 amino acids long. CDR3 in amino acids: CAWSGTGVGEKLFF. CDR3 DNA sequence: TGTGCCTGGAGTGGGACAGGGGTTGGGGAAAAACTGTTTTTT.

This sequence joins TRBV18 and TRBJ1-5, with 11 bases that match TRBD1. The V and J ends lost 1 base and 5 bases, in that order; junction bases with no gene match: 7. This CDR3 is 17 amino acids long. The V gene's germline CDR1 is KGHSH and CDR2 LQKENI. CDR3 amino acids: CASSPLRTGGSDQPQHF. In DNA, the CDR3 is TGTGCCAGCTCACCACTCAGGACAGGGGGCTCTGATCAGCCCCAGCATTTT.

This clonotype was found a few times. This chain links TRBV7-9 with TRBJ2-1; unclear D gene. This CDR3 is built from 14 residues. Germline lookup yields CDR1 SEHNR and CDR2 FQNEAQ (reference sequence). Trimming cost V 0 bases and J 8 bases, with 11 bases left between them. CDR3 nucleotides: TGTGCCAGCAGCTTAGCGGGGTGGTTGGATGAGCAGTTCTTC. Amino acid sequence: CASSLAGWLDEQFF.

The chain recombines TRBV12-3 or TRBV12-4 with TRBJ2-4, with D hard to call. V lost 7 bases to trimming and J lost 8 bases, with 12 bases between them. The CDR3 sequence is 12 residues long. In DNA, the CDR3 is TGTGCCAGCAAGTCAGGTTCGGACATTCAGTACTTC. Its protein product is CASKSGSDIQYF.

As regards this clonotype: The germline gene is not matched at one end of the junction; a read error may be the cause. V usage is TRBV11-2 and J usage is TRBJ2-7; 7 nucleotides line up with TRBD1. CDR3 length: 11 residues. Germline CDR1 and CDR2: SGHAT and FQNNGV. In nucleotides, the CDR3 is TGTGCCAGCAGCTTAGGGACAGGAGTAGCCTTC. Amino acid sequence: CASSLGTGVAF.

The V call is TRBV6-1, the J call TRBJ2-2, with a weak D call TRBD2 (5 bases). Germline V CDR1 and CDR2: MNHNS, SASEGT. The CDR3 is 16 residues long. The V gene lost 8 bases and the J gene lost 0 bases, with 16 bases spanning the gap. CDR3 region: CASCTGRRPNTGELFF. Here the CDR3 DNA reads TGTGCCAGCTGCACTGGACGGAGGCCGAACACCGGGGAGCTGTTTTTT.

This clonotype appeared a few times. The chain recombines TRBV6-5 with TRBJ1-2; D remains unclear. The CDR3 runs 13 residues. Germline CDR1 reads MNHEY; CDR2 reads SVGAGI. The germline V and J ends were trimmed by 4 bases and 8 bases, with 14 bases remaining between them. The CDR3 DNA reads as TGTGCCAGCAGTTGGTTCAAGGGCGAGGGCTACACCTTC. Translating it yields CASSWFKGEGYTF.

The chain employs TRBV5-4 and TRBJ2-3; TRBD1 matches at 9 bases. This CDR3 contains 15 residues. Germline V lookup: CDR1 SGHNT, CDR2 YYREEE (reference sequence). With 3 bases clipped from V and 3 bases from J, the junction kept 5 bases outside the gene matches. In DNA form, the CDR3 reads TGTGCCAGCAGCTCTGGGACAGGGCAGACAGATACGCAGTATTTT. Its translation: CASSSGTGQTDTQYF.

The table lists this clonotype with a few counts. CDR3 DNA: TGCAGCGCAGCCCGGGACACCAATCAGCCCCAGCATTTT. Translating it yields CSAARDTNQPQHF. The chain couples TRBV29-1 to TRBJ1-5; TRBD1 is a possible D gene (6 bases). V lost 7 bases and J 3 bases, leaving 13 bases between the germline ends. Germline V CDR1 and CDR2: SQVTM, ANQGSEA. This CDR3 contains 13 residues.

V is TRBV4-3 and J is TRBJ1-1; D not certain. Trimming removed 1 base at V and 0 bases at J, with 9 bases between. Per the germline V gene, CDR1 is LGHNA and CDR2 is YSLEER. There are 15 residues in the CDR3. The CDR3 loop reads CASSQVGQLNTEAFF. CDR3 nucleotides: TGCGCCAGCAGCCAAGTGGGCCAGCTGAACACTGAAGCTTTCTTT.

This clonotype was observed a few times. The chain links TRBV12-3 or TRBV12-4 to TRBJ2-3, with D possibly matching TRBD2 (5 bases). This CDR3 contains 13 residues. V lost 0 bases to trimming and J lost 14 bases, with 15 bases between them. CDR3 DNA sequence: TGTGCCAGCAGTTTAGCGCTCGGGGTGGTAGGGTATTTT. Protein product: CASSLALGVVGYF.

In the case of this clonotype: A read error may explain this, as a much larger clone is one base away. The chain links TRBV7-2 to TRBJ2-1; D unclear. This CDR3 contains 14 residues. Germline lookup yields CDR1 SGHTA and CDR2 FQGNSA. The CDR3 DNA is TGTGCCAGCAGCTTAGCGGATCCAGACAATGAGGAGTTCTTC. Amino acid sequence: CASSLADPDNEEFF.

This clonotype was recorded many times. V gene TRBV20-1 combines with J gene TRBJ2-1; D ambiguous. Per the germline V gene, CDR1 is DFQATT and CDR2 is SNEGSKA (reference sequence). The CDR3 is made up of 12 amino acids. Trimming took 0 bases from V and 5 from J, leaving 5 bases between them. The CDR3 DNA reads TGCAGTGCTAGAGATTGGGACAATGAGCAGTTCTTC. This gives the protein CSARDWDNEQFF.

The chain joins TRBV11-2 to TRBJ2-7; D possibly corresponds to TRBD1 (7 bases). V dropped 5 bases and J dropped 9 bases, with 14 bases sitting between them. The germline V gene encodes CDR1 SGHAT and CDR2 FQNNGV. The CDR3 runs to 12 residues. CDR3 bases: TGTGCCAGCAGCACAAGACAGGGAGGGCAGTACTTC. Translating it yields CASSTRQGGQYF.

This clonotype came up many times. V and J are TRBV7-9 and TRBJ2-1, with D possibly TRBD2 on 5 matching bases. The ends were cut back, 5 bases at V and 0 bases at J, with 14 bases in the middle. Germline CDR1 SEHNR, CDR2 FQNEAQ (reference sequence). The CDR3 has 16 residues. CDR3 nucleotide sequence: TGTGCCAGCAGCGCGACTACTACTTTCTCCTACAATGAGCAGTTCTTC. Translating it yields CASSATTTFSYNEQFF.

This clonotype showed up just a few times. The chain uses TRBV24-1 and TRBJ2-3; TRBD1 agrees at 9 bases. Germline CDR1 KGHDR, CDR2 SFDVKD. This CDR3 spans 14 amino acids. Trimming at V came to 4 bases and at J to 6 bases, leaving 4 bases not matched to a gene. The CDR3 DNA is TGTGCCACCAGTGAGGGGGACAGGGTTGATACGCAGTATTTT. Protein sequence: CATSEGDRVDTQYF.